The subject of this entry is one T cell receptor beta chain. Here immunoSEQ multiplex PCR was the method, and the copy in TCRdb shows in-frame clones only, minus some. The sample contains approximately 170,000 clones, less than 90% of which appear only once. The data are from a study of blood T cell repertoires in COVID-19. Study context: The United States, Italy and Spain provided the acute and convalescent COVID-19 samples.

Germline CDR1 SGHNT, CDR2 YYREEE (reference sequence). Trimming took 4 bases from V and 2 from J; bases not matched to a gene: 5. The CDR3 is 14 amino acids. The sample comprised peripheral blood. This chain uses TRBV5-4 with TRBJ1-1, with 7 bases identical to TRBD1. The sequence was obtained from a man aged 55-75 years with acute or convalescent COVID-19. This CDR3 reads CASSGTATNTEAFF. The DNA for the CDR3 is TGTGCCAGCAGCGGGACAGCCACTAACACTGAAGCTTTCTTT.